Listed here are 13 T cell receptor beta chains from one sample, sequenced in a study of OX40 agonist ivuxolimab in advanced cancers. TCRdb's table, derived via immunoSEQ multiplex PCR, lists solely in-frame clones and lacks some. The table includes about 76,000 clones, 80% to 90% detected once. The sample here was CD4+ or CD8+ T cells sorted from blood, taken in a trial of the OX40 agonist ivuxolimab. Receptor source: an adult with an advanced solid tumor such as melanoma, head and neck, liver or kidney cancer.

V gene TRBV5-4 combines with J gene TRBJ2-6; D possibly corresponds to TRBD1 (6 bases). V gave up 1 base and J gave up 2 bases, with 7 bases separating them. Germline lookup yields CDR1 SGHNT and CDR2 YYREEE (reference sequence). This CDR3 is built from 15 residues. In nucleotides, the CDR3 is TGTGCCAGCAGCTTGAAGGGGGCTGGGGCCAACGTCCTGACTTTC. Its translation: CASSLKGAGANVLTF.

The V call is TRBV19, the J call TRBJ2-7; 10 nucleotides match TRBD1. CDR1 is LNHDA and CDR2 is SQIVND in the germline V gene (reference sequence). The length of the CDR3 is 14 residues. Losses at the gene ends were 6 bases for V and 4 bases for J; bases not matched to a gene: 6. The chain's CDR3 is CASSSTGGRYEQYF. CDR3 nucleotides: TGTGCCAGTAGCTCGACAGGGGGCAGGTACGAGCAGTACTTC.

The J gene is TRBJ2-2, the V gene TRBV11-2; TRBD2 agrees at 9 bases. The CDR3 loop spans 18 amino acids. The germline V gene has CDR1 SGHAT and CDR2 FQNNGV. Germline trimming cut 0 bases from V and 1 base from J; bases unmatched to any gene: 6. The CDR3 protein is CASSLDPLAGRNTGELFF. CDR3 DNA: TGTGCCAGCAGCTTAGATCCCCTAGCGGGAAGGAACACCGGGGAGCTGTTTTTT.

The rearrangement links TRBV10-3 to TRBJ2-7; 9 positions agree with TRBD1. V lost 6 bases, J lost 3 bases, and 6 bases stayed unmatched. Germline CDR1 is ENHRY and CDR2 is SYGVKD. This CDR3 is built from 14 residues. The CDR3 nucleotides read TGTGCCATCAGGGACAGGGGCTTCATCTACGAGCAGTACTTC. This sequence encodes CAIRDRGFIYEQYF.

The chain combines TRBV5-1 with TRBJ2-3, with 9 bases fitting TRBD2. V was clipped by 0 bases and J by 1 base; unmatched bases: 3. The CDR3 runs to 16 residues. The V gene's germline CDR1 is SGHRS and CDR2 YFSETQ. The CDR3 sequence is CASSLGASGGTDTQYF. As DNA, the CDR3 is TGCGCCAGCAGCTTGGGGGCTAGCGGGGGCACAGATACGCAGTATTTT. Using reference TRBV5-1 and TRBJ2-3 for the parts outside the CDR3, the full variable domain is KAGVTQTPRYLIKTRGQQVTLSCSPISGHRSVSWYQQTPGQGLQFLFEYFSETQRNKGNFPGRFSGRQFSNSRSEMNVSTLELGDSALYLCASSLGASGGTDTQYFGPGTRLTVL.

The rearrangement uses TRBV2 and TRBJ1-1, with a tentative D call TRBD1 (5 bases). The CDR3 has 12 residues. The germline V and J ends were trimmed by 4 bases and 8 bases, with 11 bases remaining between them. From germline, CDR1 is SNHLY and CDR2 FYNNEI. CDR3 in DNA: TGTGCCAGCAGTGGGCAGGGCCGAGAAGCTTTCTTT. This gives the protein CASSGQGREAFF.

The chain's CDR3 is CASRNGDGSYEQYF. As DNA, the CDR3 is TGTGCCAGCAGAAACGGGGACGGTTCCTACGAGCAGTACTTC. The chain recombines TRBV25-1 with TRBJ2-7; either TRBD1 or TRBD2 may fit D (5 bases each). V dropped 6 bases and J dropped 1 base, with 13 bases sitting between them. CDR1 and CDR2 (germline): MGHDK, SYGVNS. The length of the CDR3 is 14 residues.

This clone occurred once. The chain combines TRBV2 with TRBJ1-1; D is unclear. CDR3 length: 15 residues. V gave up 5 bases and J gave up 4 bases, with 17 bases separating them. The germline CDR1 and CDR2 sequences are SNHLY and FYNNEI. This CDR3 is CASSYQQGRGTEAFF. The CDR3 region has the DNA TGTGCCAGCAGTTACCAACAAGGGCGGGGCACTGAAGCTTTCTTT.

Here the CDR3 DNA reads TGTGCCAGCAGTGACACACATCGGGCCACTGAAGCTTTCTTT. Residues: CASSDTHRATEAFF. The chain links TRBV6-4 to TRBJ1-1, with no clear D. V was cut by 2 bases and J by 4 bases, with 11 bases left in between. CDR1 and CDR2 from the germline V gene are MRHNA and SNTAGT. The CDR3 runs 14 residues.

The genes are TRBV5-8 and TRBJ2-7, with a tentative D call TRBD2 (7 bases). Germline V gene lookup returns CDR1 SGHTS and CDR2 YDEGEE. The CDR3 runs to 15 residues. V lost 3 bases and J lost 2, with 15 bases in between. This CDR3 reads CASSSRGGITYEQYF. The DNA of the CDR3 is TGTGCCAGCAGCTCGAGGGGGGGGATAACCTACGAGCAGTACTTC.

The rearrangement joins TRBV4-1 to TRBJ1-6, with D unclear. The CDR3 runs to 14 residues. Germline values: CDR1 MGHRA, CDR2 YSYEKL. V dropped 1 base and J dropped 10 bases, with 11 bases sitting between them. The CDR3 DNA follows: TGCGCCAGCAGCCAAGGGACGGGTAACTCACCCCTCCACTTT. Protein sequence: CASSQGTGNSPLHF.

The gene calls are TRBV9 and TRBJ2-7; D unclear. CDR3 length: 13 residues. From germline, CDR1 is SGDLS and CDR2 YYNGEE. V lost 0 bases and J lost 5, with 9 bases in between. The CDR3 DNA is TGTGCCAGCAGCGTAGCGGCTCTGGACGAGCAGTACTTC. The encoded protein is CASSVAALDEQYF.

The V call is TRBV21-1, the J call TRBJ1-1; the D call in the table, TRBD1, was not verified against the DNA. TRBV21-1 is recorded as a pseudogene. The length of the CDR3 is 18 residues. The DNA for the CDR3 is TGTGCCAGCAGCAAAAAGTGCTTGGCAGGGGGCAGGAACACTGAAGCTTTCTTT. Protein: CASSKKCLAGGRNTEAFF.